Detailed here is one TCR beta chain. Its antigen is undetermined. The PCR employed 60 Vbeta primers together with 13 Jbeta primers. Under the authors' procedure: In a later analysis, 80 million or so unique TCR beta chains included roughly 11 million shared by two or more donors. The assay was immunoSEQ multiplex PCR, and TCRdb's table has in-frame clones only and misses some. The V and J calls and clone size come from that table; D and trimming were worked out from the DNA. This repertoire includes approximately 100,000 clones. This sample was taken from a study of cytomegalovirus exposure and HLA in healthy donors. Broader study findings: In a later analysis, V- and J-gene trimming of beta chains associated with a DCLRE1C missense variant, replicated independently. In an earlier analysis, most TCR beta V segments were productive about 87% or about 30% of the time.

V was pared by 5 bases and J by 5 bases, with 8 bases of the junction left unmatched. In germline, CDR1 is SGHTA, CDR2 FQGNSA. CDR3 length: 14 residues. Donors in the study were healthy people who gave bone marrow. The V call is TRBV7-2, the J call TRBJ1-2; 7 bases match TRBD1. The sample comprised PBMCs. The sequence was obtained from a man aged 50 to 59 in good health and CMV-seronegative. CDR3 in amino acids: CASSTRQGQYGYTF. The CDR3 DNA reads TGTGCCAGCAGCACAAGACAGGGTCAGTATGGCTACACCTTC.